Detailed here is one T cell receptor (beta chain). Its antigen is still unknown. The CDR3 consists of 18 residues. Germline V gene data show CDR1 as LNHDA and CDR2 as SQIVND (reference sequence). V was pared by 6 bases and J by 1 base, with 14 bases of the junction left unmatched. The sample belongs to a study of cytomegalovirus exposure and HLA in healthy donors. In the study overall: In an early release, HLA-typed donors contributed about 80 million unique TCR sequences. Study-wide results and caveats: The authors enumerated 150 to 200 TCR beta chains as linked to cytomegalovirus.

The PCR used 60 Vbeta and 13 Jbeta primers. Profiling relied on immunoSEQ multiplex PCR, and the TCRdb table lists in-frame clones only, not all of them. Of around 150,000 clones in the sample, around 68% are singletons; the top ten hold 1.1% to 1.5%. Sequenced: PBMCs. The receptor's source is a man in his fifties in good health and CMV-seronegative. The chain joins TRBV19 to TRBJ1-5; TRBD1 aligns across 8 bases. CDR3 loop: CASSPHPRDRISNQPQHF. DNA for the CDR3: TGTGCCAGTAGCCCTCATCCTCGGGACAGGATAAGCAATCAGCCCCAGCATTTT.